These T cell receptor beta chains were read from a single sample in a study of OX40 agonist ivuxolimab in advanced cancers. Sequenced by immunoSEQ multiplex PCR; TCRdb stores in-frame clones only, minus some. The profile shows around 140,000 clones, around nine tenths of them singletons. Sequences were derived from CD4+ or CD8+ T cells sorted from blood, sampled in a trial of the OX40 agonist ivuxolimab. The receptor set was obtained from an adult with an advanced solid tumor such as melanoma, head and neck, liver or kidney cancer. CDR3s include the opening cysteine and the closing phenylalanine or tryptophan. Each record gives: V gene, J gene, clone size, D gene, CDR3 protein, CDR3 DNA. A D gene is named only where the DNA matches it firmly. Size tells how often a clone was seen (once, few, many) or the class of an expanded clone, and some rows leave it out.

>TRBV7-2|TRBJ2-5|NA|NA
CASSLGTTVGTQYF
TGTGCCAGCAGCTTAGGAACGACAGTCGGGACCCAGTACTTC
>TRBV19|TRBJ1-5|NA|NA
CASSLSGQPQHF
TGTGCCAGTAGCCTGTCGGGTCAACCCCAGCATTTT
>TRBV28|TRBJ1-5|NA|NA
CASSSLGGSNQPQHF
TGTGCCAGCAGTTCCCTGGGGGGTAGCAATCAGCCCCAGCATTTT
>TRBV5-6|TRBJ2-7|NA|NA
CASSWGGVSYEQYF
TGTGCCAGCAGCTGGGGCGGAGTCTCCTACGAGCAGTACTTC
>TRBV10-3|TRBJ2-2|NA|NA
CAISERPDMVSGELFF
TGTGCCATCAGTGAACGGCCGGACATGGTCTCCGGGGAGCTGTTTTTT
>TRBV28|TRBJ1-1|NA|NA
CASRSGTTLEAFF
TGTGCCAGCAGGTCAGGGACTACACTTGAAGCTTTCTTT
>TRBV6-1|TRBJ2-1|NA|TRBD2
CATRTSGSFGEQFF
TGTGCCACCAGGACTAGCGGGAGTTTCGGCGAGCAGTTCTTC
>TRBV28|TRBJ2-7|NA|NA
CASSFGGTTSYEQYF
TGTGCCAGCAGTTTTGGTGGGACAACGTCCTACGAGCAGTACTTC
>TRBV27|TRBJ2-1|NA|NA
CASSLSSSGAYNEQFF
TGTGCCAGCAGTTTATCGTCCAGCGGAGCCTACAATGAGCAGTTCTTC
>TRBV30|TRBJ2-5|NA|NA
CAWSERAGRETQYF
TGTGCCTGGAGTGAGAGGGCAGGGCGAGAGACCCAGTACTTC
>TRBV28|TRBJ2-7|NA|TRBD1
CASRNRDRVDEQYF
TGTGCCAGCAGGAACCGGGACAGGGTGGACGAGCAGTACTTC
>TRBV9|TRBJ2-1|NA|NA
CASSVSREILNEQFF
TGTGCCAGCAGCGTAAGCAGGGAGATTCTCAATGAGCAGTTCTTC
>TRBV5-1|TRBJ1-5|NA|NA
CASSPGTSNQPQHF
TGCGCCAGCAGCCCAGGGACAAGCAATCAGCCCCAGCATTTT
>TRBV27|TRBJ2-3|NA|TRBD2
CASRLAGVTDTQYF
TGTGCCAGCAGACTAGCGGGAGTAACAGATACGCAGTATTTT
>TRBV18|TRBJ2-2|NA|NA
CASSPQQGTGELFF
TGTGCCAGCTCACCACAGCAGGGCACCGGGGAGCTGTTTTTT
>TRBV28|TRBJ2-1|NA|NA
CASSSGAPSHGYNEQFF
TGTGCCAGCAGTTCCGGGGCCCCGTCCCACGGCTACAATGAGCAGTTCTTC
>TRBV19|TRBJ1-4|NA|TRBD1
CASSPRTGTSNEKLFF
TGTGCCAGTAGTCCTCGGACAGGGACAAGTAATGAAAAACTGTTTTTT
>TRBV7-3|TRBJ2-3|NA|NA
CASSRDHSTDTQYF
TGTGCCAGCAGCCGGGACCATAGCACAGATACGCAGTATTTT
>TRBV27|TRBJ2-7|once|NA
CASRRQGSDEQYF
TGTGCCAGCAGGAGGCAGGGGAGCGACGAGCAGTACTTC
>TRBV28|TRBJ1-1|few|TRBD1
CASSSGQGDTEAFF
TGTGCCAGCAGTTCCGGACAGGGCGACACTGAAGCTTTCTTT
>TRBV5-6|TRBJ1-2|NA|NA
CASSLWQTRYGYTF
TGTGCCAGCAGCTTGTGGCAGACCCGGTATGGCTACACCTTC
>TRBV4-1|TRBJ1-3|NA|NA
CASSQDPVPGGNTIYF
TGCGCCAGCAGCCAAGATCCAGTGCCGGGGGGAAACACCATATATTTT
>TRBV5-1|TRBJ1-1|NA|NA
CASRPGSTNTEAFF
TGCGCCAGCAGGCCGGGGTCCACAAACACTGAAGCTTTCTTT
>TRBV28|TRBJ1-4|NA|NA
CASSHRATNEKLFF
TGTGCCAGCAGTCACAGGGCCACTAATGAAAAACTGTTTTTT
>TRBV7-3|TRBJ2-1|NA|TRBD2
CASSVILAGGNHNEQFF
TGTGCCAGCAGCGTCATACTAGCGGGAGGGAACCACAATGAGCAGTTCTTC
>TRBV11-3|TRBJ2-1|medium-sized|TRBD2
CASSLKAGGYNEQFF
TGTGCCAGCAGCTTAAAAGCCGGGGGGTACAATGAGCAGTTCTTC
>TRBV4-2|TRBJ2-5|once|TRBD2
CASSQIAGEGGETQYF
TGTGCCAGCAGCCAAATAGCGGGAGAAGGAGGGGAGACCCAGTACTTC
>TRBV28|TRBJ2-7|NA|NA
CATRDGSSYEQYF
TGTGCCACCCGGGACGGGAGCTCCTACGAGCAGTACTTC
>TRBV19|TRBJ1-2|NA|NA
CASSISVRGQSNYGYTF
TGTGCCAGTAGTATCTCGGTTAGAGGACAGTCTAACTATGGCTACACCTTC
>TRBV6-5|TRBJ1-1|once|TRBD1
CASSRTGNTEAFF
TGTGCCAGCAGCCGGACAGGAAACACTGAAGCTTTCTTT
>TRBV7-9|TRBJ1-6|NA|NA
CASAEIAGFANSPLHF
TGTGCCAGCGCGGAAATAGCGGGGTTCGCCAATTCACCCCTCCACTTT
>TRBV11-2|TRBJ1-2|NA|NA
CASSFEGLGYTF
TGTGCCAGCAGCTTTGAGGGACTTGGCTACACCTTC
>TRBV5-1|TRBJ1-3|NA|NA
CASSFGSAGSGNTIYF
TGCGCCAGCAGCTTCGGTTCTGCAGGGAGTGGAAACACCATATATTTT
>TRBV5-4|TRBJ1-1|once|TRBD1
CASSRQGSNTEAFF
TGTGCCAGCAGCCGACAGGGTTCCAACACTGAAGCTTTCTTT
>TRBV27|TRBJ1-5|NA|TRBD1
CASSGQGAGSNQPQHF
TGTGCCAGCAGTGGCCAGGGGGCTGGTAGCAATCAGCCCCAGCATTTT
>TRBV27|TRBJ1-5|NA|NA
CASSPRDNNQPQHF
TGTGCCAGCAGTCCCCGGGACAACAATCAGCCCCAGCATTTT
>TRBV27|TRBJ1-2|once|NA
CASSLSLGGTGYTF
TGTGCCAGCAGTTTATCGTTGGGGGGCACTGGCTACACCTTC
>TRBV6-4|TRBJ2-1|few|TRBD2
CASSDFSGRGHNEQFF
TGTGCCAGCAGTGACTTTAGCGGGAGGGGGCACAATGAGCAGTTCTTC
>TRBV6-1|TRBJ1-5|NA|NA
CASSESGSDQPQHF
TGTGCCAGCAGTGAATCAGGGTCCGATCAGCCCCAGCATTTT
>TRBV21-1|TRBJ2-6|NA|NA
CASSTLTPGANVLTF
TGTGCCAGCAGCACCCTCACACCCGGGGCCAACGTCCTGACTTTC
>TRBV6-5|TRBJ1-2|NA|TRBD1
CAVRDSLYGYTF
TGTGCCGTACGGGACAGCCTCTATGGCTACACCTTC
>TRBV11-3|TRBJ1-1|NA|NA
CASSSVEGTEAFF
TGTGCCAGCAGTTCAGTCGAGGGCACTGAAGCTTTCTTT
>TRBV19|TRBJ1-1|NA|TRBD1
CASIRGLRGMNTEAFF
TGTGCCAGTATAAGGGGGCTCAGAGGGATGAACACTGAAGCTTTCTTT
>TRBV5-1|TRBJ2-5|NA|NA
CASSLAGREEQTQYF
TGCGCCAGCAGCTTGGCAGGCCGGGAAGAGCAGACCCAGTACTTC
>TRBV11-2|TRBJ2-7|NA|NA
CASSLGPIGGEQYF
TGTGCCAGCAGCTTAGGACCGATTGGTGGCGAGCAGTACTTC
>TRBV7-9|TRBJ2-7|NA|NA
CASSLGTTATYEQYF
TGTGCCAGCAGCTTGGGCACAACGGCTACCTACGAGCAGTACTTC
>TRBV30|TRBJ1-1|few|NA
CAWSVLWMGAFF
TGTGCCTGGAGTGTTTTATGGATGGGAGCTTTCTTT
>TRBV28|TRBJ1-5|NA|NA
CASSLLSRGVQPQHF
TGTGCCAGCAGTTTGCTTTCTCGGGGTGTTCAGCCCCAGCATTTT
>TRBV14|TRBJ2-5|NA|NA
CASSQVGARETQYF
TGTGCCAGCAGCCAAGTGGGGGCGCGAGAGACCCAGTACTTC
>TRBV5-1|TRBJ2-5|NA|NA
CASSLEAPSGETQYF
TGCGCCAGCAGCTTGGAGGCCCCCTCCGGAGAGACCCAGTACTTC
>TRBV7-2|TRBJ1-3|NA|TRBD1
CASSFRQGSGTIYF
TGTGCCAGCAGCTTTAGACAGGGTTCTGGCACCATATATTTT
>TRBV5-4|TRBJ2-3|once|TRBD2
CASSAGTSGTDTQYF
TGTGCCAGCAGCGCCGGGACTAGCGGCACAGATACGCAGTATTTT
>TRBV14|TRBJ2-1|NA|NA
CASSPGTPFNEQFF
TGTGCCAGCAGCCCCGGGACTCCCTTCAATGAGCAGTTCTTC